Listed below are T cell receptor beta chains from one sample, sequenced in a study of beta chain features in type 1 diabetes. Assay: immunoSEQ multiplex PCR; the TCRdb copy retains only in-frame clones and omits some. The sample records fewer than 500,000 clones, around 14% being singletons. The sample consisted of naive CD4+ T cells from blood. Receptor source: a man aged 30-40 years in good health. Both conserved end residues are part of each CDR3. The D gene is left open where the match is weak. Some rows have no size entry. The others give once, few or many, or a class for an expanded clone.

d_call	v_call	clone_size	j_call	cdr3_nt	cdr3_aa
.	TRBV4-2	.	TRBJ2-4	TGTGCCAGCAGCCAAGATCGAAAAAACATTCAGTACTTC	CASSQDRKNIQYF
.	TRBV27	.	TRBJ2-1	TGTGCCAGCAGTGTTCGGACAATTTGGTTCTTC	CASSVRTIWFF
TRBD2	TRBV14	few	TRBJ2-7	TGTGCCAGCAGCCGATCGGGACTAGCAACCCACGAGCAGTACTTC	CASSRSGLATHEQYF
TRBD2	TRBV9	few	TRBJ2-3	TGTGCCAGCAGCGTAGGACTAGCGGCCTTGGATACGCAGTATTTT	CASSVGLAALDTQYF
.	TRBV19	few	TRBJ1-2	TGTGCCAGTAGTATCGGGCAGATATATGGCTACACCTTC	CASSIGQIYGYTF
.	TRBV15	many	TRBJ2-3	TGTGCCACCAGCAGACTAGGGAGCACAGATACGCAGTATTTT	CATSRLGSTDTQYF
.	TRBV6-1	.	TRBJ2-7	TGTGCCAGCAGTGTAGGGACCAAAAGGGACCGCGAGCAGTACTTC	CASSVGTKRDREQYF
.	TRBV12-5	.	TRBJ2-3	TGTGCTAGTGGTTTCTCGAATACAGATACGCAGTATTTT	CASGFSNTDTQYF
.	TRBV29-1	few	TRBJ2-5	TGCAGCGTTGAAGATCGGGAGACCCAGTACTTC	CSVEDRETQYF
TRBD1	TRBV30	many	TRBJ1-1	TGTGCCTGGAACCTGGGACAGGCGAACACTGAAGCTTTCTTT	CAWNLGQANTEAFF
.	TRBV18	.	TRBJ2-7	TGTGCCAGCTCGCTAGGGGTCCGAAACTACGAGCAGTACTTC	CASSLGVRNYEQYF
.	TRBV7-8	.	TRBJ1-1	TGTGCCAGCAGCTTAGTGGGCCTCCGGACGAACACTGAAGCTTTCTTT	CASSLVGLRTNTEAFF
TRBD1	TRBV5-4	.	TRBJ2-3	TGTGCCAGCAGCGTCGGACAGGTCGCAGATACGCAGTATTTT	CASSVGQVADTQYF
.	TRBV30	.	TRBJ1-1	TGTGCCGAAGTACAGTTGACTGAAGCTTTCTTT	CAEVQLTEAFF
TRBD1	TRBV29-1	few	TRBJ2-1	TGCAGCGTTGAAGAAGGGGGACAGGGGATAGAGCAGTTCTTC	CSVEEGGQGIEQFF
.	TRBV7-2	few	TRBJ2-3	TGTGCCAGCAGCCGGGACGGGAGCACAGATACGCAGTATTTT	CASSRDGSTDTQYF
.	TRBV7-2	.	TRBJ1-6	TGTGCCAGCAGCCCCCAATCCGGCTCACCCCTCCACTTT	CASSPQSGSPLHF
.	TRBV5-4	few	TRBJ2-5	TGTGCCAGCAGCTTGGAGCCTGAGCAAGAGACCCAGTACTTC	CASSLEPEQETQYF
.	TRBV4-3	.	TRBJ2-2	TGCGCCAGCAGCCTCAGAGGGGTGGGGAACACCGGGGAGCTGTTTTTT	CASSLRGVGNTGELFF
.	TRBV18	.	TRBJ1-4	TGTGCCAGCTCACCTGAACAGGCAACTAATGAAAAACTGTTTTTT	CASSPEQATNEKLFF
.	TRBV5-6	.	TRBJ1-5	TGTGCCAGCAGCTTGGGCGGGAACAGGGAGGCCCAGCATTTT	CASSLGGNREAQHF
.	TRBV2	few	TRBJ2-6	TGTGCCAGCAGGAGGAGCTCTGGGGCCAACGTCCTGACTTTC	CASRRSSGANVLTF
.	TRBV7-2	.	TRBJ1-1	TGTGCCAGCAGCCCCCTTACGACAAAAACTGAAGCTTTCTTT	CASSPLTTKTEAFF
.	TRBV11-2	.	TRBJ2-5	TGTGCCAGCAGCTTAGATCTCGGCAGGGAGAACAGGATGACCCAGTACTTC	CASSLDLGRENRMTQYF
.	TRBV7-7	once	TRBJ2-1	TGTGCCAGCAGCTTATACGGGGACCCTTCGGGCAATGAGCAGTTCTTC	CASSLYGDPSGNEQFF
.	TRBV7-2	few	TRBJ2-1	TGTGCCAGCAGTTCTGGCGGTAGCGGACACTACAATGAGCAGTTCTTC	CASSSGGSGHYNEQFF
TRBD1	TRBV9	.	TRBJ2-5	TGTGCCAGCAGCTGGGGACAGGGAGAACAAGAGACCCAGTACTTC	CASSWGQGEQETQYF
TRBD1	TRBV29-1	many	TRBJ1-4	TGCAGCGTCGGACAGGGGGCTAATGAAAAACTGTTTTTT	CSVGQGANEKLFF
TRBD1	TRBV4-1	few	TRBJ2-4	TGCGCCAGCAGCCATCAGGACAGGACCAAAAACATTCAGTACTTC	CASSHQDRTKNIQYF
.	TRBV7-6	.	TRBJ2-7	TGTGCCAGCAGCGGGACGGGGCCTTGGGTAGAGCAGTACTTC	CASSGTGPWVEQYF
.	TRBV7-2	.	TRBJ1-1	TGTGCCAGCAGCGAGTTGTGGACGTCAGCTTTCTTT	CASSELWTSAFF
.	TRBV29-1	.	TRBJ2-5	TGCAGCGTTCTCGGACGTCTCTCGGAGACCCAGTACTTC	CSVLGRLSETQYF
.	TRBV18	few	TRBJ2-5	TGTGCCAGCTCACCGCCTTCACAAGAGACCCAGTACTTC	CASSPPSQETQYF
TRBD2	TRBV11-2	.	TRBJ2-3	TGTGCCAGCACCTCGAGACTAGCGGCTACAGATACGCAGTATTTT	CASTSRLAATDTQYF
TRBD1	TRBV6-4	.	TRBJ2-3	TGTGCCAGCAGTGTACGGGACAGCAGCACAGATACGCAGTATTTT	CASSVRDSSTDTQYF
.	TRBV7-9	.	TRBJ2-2	TGTGCCAGCAGCTTAGCCTCTCCCACCGGGGAGCTGTTTTTT	CASSLASPTGELFF
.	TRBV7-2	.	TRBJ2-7	TGTGCCAGCAGCTTAGGGTTCCTAGCTGCCCACGAGCAGTACTTC	CASSLGFLAAHEQYF
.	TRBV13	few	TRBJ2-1	TGTGCCAGCAGCTTAGGCCGGGCTAGAAGAGGGTACAATGAGCAGTTCTTC	CASSLGRARRGYNEQFF
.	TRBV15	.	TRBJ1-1	TGTGCCACCAGCAGAGATTTCGGAGTGAACACTGAAGCTTTCTTT	CATSRDFGVNTEAFF
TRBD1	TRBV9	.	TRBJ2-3	TGTGCCAGCAGCTATAATACAGGGGCCGGGGATACGCAGTATTTT	CASSYNTGAGDTQYF
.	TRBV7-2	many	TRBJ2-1	TGTGCCAGCAGCTATCACAATGAGCAGTTCTTC	CASSYHNEQFF
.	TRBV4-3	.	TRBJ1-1	TGCGCCAGCAGCCAAGATAGGAACACTGAAGCTTTCTTT	CASSQDRNTEAFF
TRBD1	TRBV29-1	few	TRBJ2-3	TGCAGCGTTGAAGTGATTAGGGACAGGGCCACAGATACGCAGTATTTT	CSVEVIRDRATDTQYF
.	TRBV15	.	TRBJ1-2	TGTGCCACAAACCCTACAGAGGGTAACTATGGCTACACCTTC	CATNPTEGNYGYTF
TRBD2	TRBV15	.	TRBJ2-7	TGTGCCACCAGCAGGGCTAGCGGGGGGTACGAGCAGTACTTC	CATSRASGGYEQYF
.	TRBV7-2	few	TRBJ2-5	TGTGCCAGCAGCTTACAGAGTTACCAAGAGACCCAGTACTTC	CASSLQSYQETQYF